This T cell receptor (beta chain) is drawn from a study of blood T cell repertoires in COVID-19. Authors' processing steps: For nucleated cells, counts were estimated from reference gene primer amplification. Repertoires were generated with immunoSEQ multiplex PCR, while TCRdb's copy carries only in-frame clones and drops some. The DNA was the basis for D and trimming; V, J and clone size are from that table. Among tens of thousands of clones listed, 84% were seen once. The CDR3 is 11 amino acids. V was clipped by 6 bases and J by 2 bases, with 4 bases between them. From germline, CDR1 is LGHNT and CDR2 FRNRAP.

The sequenced material came from peripheral blood. V and J are TRBV12-5 and TRBJ1-1, with no clear D. This TCR came from a man between 65 and 80 years old with active COVID-19. This CDR3 is CASGLNTEAFF. The CDR3 nucleotides read TGTGCTAGTGGACTAAACACTGAAGCTTTCTTT.